The 20 T cell receptor beta chains listed next were all sequenced from one sample in a study of siplizumab effects on memory and regulatory T cells. Assay: immunoSEQ multiplex PCR; the TCRdb copy retains only in-frame clones and omits some. The sample records over 90,000 clones, roughly 90% being singletons. Specimen: CD4+ T cells sorted from blood. These receptors originate from a human donor in good health.

The chain carries TRBV18 and TRBJ1-5; maybe TRBD1 (5 bases). Trimming shortened V by 2 bases and J by 4 bases, and 12 bases separated the two germline ends. Germline CDR1 reads KGHSH; CDR2 reads LQKENI. The CDR3 has 15 amino acids. The CDR3 DNA reads as TGTGCCAGCTCACCAATAGGGGATCTTAATCAGCCCCAGCATTTT. Its translation: CASSPIGDLNQPQHF.

This clone appeared a single time. V gene TRBV7-9 combines with J gene TRBJ2-7; D is ambiguous. CDR3 length: 14 residues. V lost 1 base, J lost 0 bases, and 7 bases lay in between. In germline, CDR1 is SEHNR, CDR2 FQNEAQ (reference sequence). The CDR3 here is CASSLVQSSYEQYF. The DNA for the CDR3 is TGTGCCAGCAGCTTAGTGCAGAGCTCCTACGAGCAGTACTTC. Full variable domain (outside the CDR3, taken from reference TRBV7-9 and TRBJ2-7): DTGVSQNPRHKITKRGQNVTFRCDPISEHNRLYWYRQTLGQGPEFLTYFQNEAQLEKSRLLSDRFSAERPKGSFSTLEIQRTEQGDSAMYLCASSLVQSSYEQYFGPGTRLTVT.

This chain links TRBV5-4 with TRBJ2-7; D possibly corresponds to TRBD2 (5 bases). Per germline, CDR1 SGHNT and CDR2 YYREEE (reference sequence). V lost 0 bases to trimming and J lost 0 bases, with 16 bases between them. This CDR3 region has 17 residues. CDR3 in amino acids: CASSLAWTARDSYEQYF. CDR3 DNA: TGTGCCAGCAGCTTGGCCTGGACTGCTAGAGACTCCTACGAGCAGTACTTC.

The CDR3 region has the DNA TGCGCCAGCAGCCAAGATACAATCAGGGTGCAGTACTTC. Translated, it gives CASSQDTIRVQYF. The gene calls are TRBV4-1 and TRBJ2-7; D may be TRBD1 (5 bases). V was shortened by 0 bases and J by 9 bases, with 12 bases between the two germline ends. The CDR3 spans 13 residues. Germline V lookup: CDR1 MGHRA, CDR2 YSYEKL.

The V call is TRBV4-2, the J call TRBJ2-2, with D perhaps being TRBD1 or TRBD2 (6 bases each). This CDR3 contains 15 residues. Germline CDR1 reads LGHNA; CDR2 reads YNFKEQ. V was pared by 0 bases and J by 6 bases, with 11 bases between. CDR3 sequence (DNA): TGTGCCAGCAGCCAAGATAGGGGGGCCTCCGGGGAGCTGTTTTTT. It translates to CASSQDRGASGELFF.

V usage is TRBV30 and J usage is TRBJ2-1; D tentatively fits TRBD1 or TRBD2 (6 bases each). V lost 0 bases and J lost 8, with 8 bases in between. The germline V gene has CDR1 GTSNPN and CDR2 SVGIG (reference sequence). The CDR3 is 12 amino acids. CDR3 loop: CAWSVRGHEQFF. The CDR3 DNA follows: TGTGCCTGGAGTGTTCGGGGGCATGAGCAGTTCTTC.

The genes are TRBV28 and TRBJ1-4; the D is unclear. This CDR3 has 12 residues. The V end was cut by 3 bases, the J end by 9 bases, with 8 bases between. Per the germline V gene, CDR1 is MDHEN and CDR2 is SYDVKM. As DNA, the CDR3 is TGTGCCAGCAGTTTGGTCTGGCAAAAACTGTTTTTT. Translating it yields CASSLVWQKLFF.

The chain carries TRBV7-2 and TRBJ2-5, with unresolved D. The CDR3 is 15 residues long. The V end lost 2 bases, the J end lost 4 bases, and 14 bases lay between the germline ends. Germline V CDR1 and CDR2: SGHTA, FQGNSA. The DNA of the CDR3 is TGTGCCAGCAGCTTATCTTGGGGTTTGGGAGAGACCCAGTACTTC. Translated, it gives CASSLSWGLGETQYF.

This clone has just one count. The chain carries TRBV19 and TRBJ2-1, with D possibly matching TRBD2 (5 bases). The CDR3 loop spans 21 amino acids. Deletions cut 4 bases from V and 9 bases from J, with 37 bases between. Germline V gene sequence: CDR1 LNHDA, CDR2 SQIVND (reference sequence). The CDR3 DNA reads as TGTGCCAGTAGTAGCAGAGGAAGACTGGCGATCCGGGGATCGGGGTTAGGTGAGCAGTTCTTC. It specifies CASSSRGRLAIRGSGLGEQFF.

The chain couples TRBV6-1 to TRBJ2-7; TRBD2 might be the D (5 bases). Germline V gene sequence: CDR1 MNHNS, CDR2 SASEGT. The CDR3 runs 12 residues. V was cut by 2 bases and J by 11 bases, with 13 bases left in between. This CDR3 reads CASSETQRLKYF. As DNA, the CDR3 is TGTGCCAGCAGTGAAACACAGCGGCTTAAGTACTTC.

V and J are TRBV2 and TRBJ2-4, with D possibly called TRBD1 or TRBD2 (6 bases each). This CDR3 has 13 amino acids. V was trimmed by 7 bases and J by 6 bases, leaving 13 bases between them. Germline V gene sequence: CDR1 SNHLY, CDR2 FYNNEI. In nucleotides, the CDR3 is TGTGCCAGCACCCTAGGGGGACTAAACATTCAGTACTTC. It is translated as CASTLGGLNIQYF.

The chain joins TRBV25-1 to TRBJ2-6; D unclear. Germline-derived CDR1 and CDR2 are MGHDK and SYGVNS. V shed 4 bases and J shed 0 bases, with 4 bases lying between them. The CDR3 totals 14 residues. The CDR3 sequence: CASSAHSGANVLTF. CDR3 DNA: TGTGCCAGCAGTGCACACTCTGGGGCCAACGTCCTGACTTTC.

This clone was counted at least ten times. The chain combines TRBV2 with TRBJ2-7; D not certain. CDR3 size: 12 residues. Germline loops: CDR1 SNHLY, CDR2 FYNNEI. Trimming removed 1 base at V and 1 base at J, with 2 bases between. The CDR3 protein is CASSEGSYEQYF. The CDR3 DNA is TGTGCCAGCAGTGAAGGGTCCTACGAGCAGTACTTC.

In this sample, this clone turned up once. The rearrangement uses TRBV19 and TRBJ1-5; 7 bases are a match to TRBD1. The CDR3 covers 15 residues. Germline assignment: CDR1 LNHDA and CDR2 SQIVND (reference sequence). V trimming: 0 bases; J trimming: 4 bases; junction bases outside the gene matches: 3. DNA of the CDR3: TGTGCCAGTAGTATAGATCGGACAGGTAATCAGCCCCAGCATTTT. Protein: CASSIDRTGNQPQHF.

This clone has a single count. The genes are TRBV7-2 and TRBJ1-1; D remains unclear. The CDR3 runs to 15 residues. Looked up from germline, CDR1 is SGHTA and CDR2 is FQGNSA. V was clipped by 2 bases and J by 0 bases, with 10 bases between them. The CDR3 loop is CASSLRATLNTEAFF. The CDR3 region has the DNA TGTGCCAGCAGCTTACGCGCCACACTGAACACTGAAGCTTTCTTT.

The gene calls are TRBV5-8 and TRBJ2-1; 10 bases are shared with TRBD2. Germline V gene lookup returns CDR1 SGHTS and CDR2 YDEGEE. This CDR3 has 15 residues. J was trimmed by 2 bases and V by 4 bases; bases with no gene match: 3. The DNA of the CDR3 is TGTGCCAGCAGCCGTCTAGCGGGAGCCTACAATGAGCAGTTCTTC. Protein: CASSRLAGAYNEQFF.

The V call is TRBV7-2, the J call TRBJ2-1; D is unclear. CDR1 and CDR2 from the germline V gene are SGHTA and FQGNSA. Trimming took 1 base from V and 3 from J, leaving 10 bases between them. The CDR3 length is 15 residues. The CDR3 here is CASSLDSVIYNEQFF. CDR3 sequence (DNA): TGTGCCAGCAGCTTAGACAGCGTTATCTACAATGAGCAGTTCTTC.

This chain joins TRBV9 and TRBJ2-7; D unresolved. With 1 base removed from V and 4 bases from J, the gap between germline ends came to 3 bases. Germline values: CDR1 SGDLS, CDR2 YYNGEE. The CDR3 runs 11 residues. The CDR3: CASSVLYEQYF. DNA of the CDR3: TGTGCCAGCAGCGTACTATACGAGCAGTACTTC.

V gene TRBV27 combines with J gene TRBJ2-7, with D possibly TRBD1 on 5 matching bases. The CDR3 totals 14 residues. V was pared by 2 bases and J by 5 bases, with 13 bases between. Per germline, CDR1 MNHEY and CDR2 SMNVEV (reference sequence). In DNA, the CDR3 is TGTGCCAGCAGTTTAAGGCAGGGTGGCCACGAGCAGTACTTC. The encoded protein is CASSLRQGGHEQYF.

The count of this clone is one. This sequence joins TRBV9 and TRBJ2-3; TRBD2 matches 7 bases. V dropped 3 bases and J dropped 10; count of bases not matched to a gene: 5. The length of the CDR3 is 12 residues. Germline loops: CDR1 SGDLS, CDR2 YYNGEE. DNA of the CDR3: TGTGCCAGCAGCGAGCCGGGGGGAGCGCAGTATTTT. Translated, it gives CASSEPGGAQYF.